The 17 T cell receptor beta chains listed next were all sequenced from one sample in a study of blood T cell repertoires in COVID-19. Sequenced by immunoSEQ multiplex PCR; TCRdb stores in-frame clones only, minus some. The repertoire holds 200,000 or so clones, approximately 84% seen once, with approximately 7.2% in the top ten. The material sequenced was peripheral blood. These receptors all stem from a human donor with acute or convalescent COVID-19. The donor label of this sample is uncertain.

The chain is built from TRBV7-9 and TRBJ1-1; D ambiguous. This CDR3 spans 16 amino acids. V was cut by 5 bases and J by 7 bases, with 23 bases left in between. Germline assignment: CDR1 SEHNR and CDR2 FQNEAQ (reference sequence). The DNA for the CDR3 is TGTGCCAGCAGCGGCGGGAACCGGGTCTTCCACTTTGAAGCTTTCTTT. Its translation: CASSGGNRVFHFEAFF.

J is TRBJ2-4 and V is TRBV11-1, with 8 bases that match TRBD2. Germline V lookup: CDR1 SGHAT, CDR2 FQDESV (reference sequence). V lost 2 bases, J lost 0 bases, and 3 bases stayed unmatched. The CDR3 runs 16 residues. The CDR3 DNA follows: TGTGCCAGCAGCTTAACGGGAGGGCAAGCCAAAAACATTCAGTACTTC. This sequence encodes CASSLTGGQAKNIQYF.

This rearrangement joins TRBV7-2 to TRBJ1-2; TRBD1 might be the D (6 bases). The CDR3 covers 15 residues. Germline CDR1 SGHTA, CDR2 FQGNSA. V shed 1 base and J shed 8 bases, with 17 bases lying between them. This chain's CDR3 is CASSLGQVPTRGYTF. The CDR3 DNA reads as TGTGCCAGCAGCTTAGGACAGGTCCCAACGAGGGGCTACACCTTC.

The CDR3 DNA reads TGCAGCTCCGCCCGGGACACCAGCACTGAAGCTTTCTTT. This encodes CSSARDTSTEAFF. The chain couples TRBV29-1 to TRBJ1-1; tentatively, D is TRBD1 (6 bases). CDR1 and CDR2 (germline): SQVTM, ANQGSEA. Trimming removed 8 bases from V and 4 bases from J, with 17 bases in between. The CDR3 contains 13 residues.

The chain carries TRBV6-5 and TRBJ2-2; 7 nucleotides align to TRBD1. Per germline, CDR1 MNHEY and CDR2 SVGAGI. The CDR3 spans 14 residues. J gave up 6 bases and V 10 bases, and 11 bases lay outside the gene matches. The CDR3 sequence is CATQRGGEAGELFF. For the CDR3, the DNA is TGTGCCACTCAAAGAGGGGGCGAAGCCGGGGAGCTGTTTTTT.

This sequence joins TRBV7-9 and TRBJ2-5; D gene unclear. Germline CDR1 reads SEHNR; CDR2 reads FQNEAQ (reference sequence). The CDR3 is 11 residues long. The germline V and J ends were trimmed by 4 bases and 5 bases, with 5 bases remaining between them. DNA of the CDR3: TGTGCCAGCAGCTCAAGCGAGACCCAGTACTTC. Translated, it gives CASSSSETQYF.

The chain carries TRBV19 and TRBJ2-6; 7 positions match TRBD2. The germline V gene has CDR1 LNHDA and CDR2 SQIVND (reference sequence). The CDR3 runs to 19 residues. J lost 1 base, V lost 5 bases, and 14 bases had no gene match. The CDR3 spells CASSLGEGLQFSGANVLTF. CDR3 sequence (DNA): TGTGCCAGTAGTCTCGGGGAGGGATTGCAATTTTCTGGGGCCAACGTCCTGACTTTC.

The chain couples TRBV6-6 to TRBJ1-1; possibly TRBD1 for D (6 bases). The CDR3 runs 12 residues. The ends were cut back, 2 bases at V and 11 bases at J, with 12 bases in the middle. CDR1 is MNHNY, CDR2 SVGAGI, per germline (reference sequence). CDR3 nucleotide sequence: TGTGCCAGCAGTTACGCCAGGGGTGTTGCTTTCTTT. It specifies CASSYARGVAFF.

The V and J genes are TRBV5-4 and TRBJ2-2; 13 nucleotides match TRBD2. CDR1 is SGHNT, CDR2 YYREEE, per germline (reference sequence). The J segment lost 0 bases and the V segment lost 6 bases, leaving 5 bases of the junction unmatched. The CDR3 covers 17 residues. CDR3 region: CASTRGLAGANTGELFF. CDR3 coding DNA: TGTGCCAGCACACGCGGACTAGCGGGAGCGAACACCGGGGAGCTGTTTTTT.

This chain links TRBV7-7 with TRBJ2-5; the match to TRBD2 covers 7 bases. The length of the CDR3 is 13 residues. Trimming removed 8 bases from V and 5 bases from J; junction bases left unmatched: 8. Germline V gene sequence: CDR1 SSHAT, CDR2 FNYEAQ (reference sequence). CDR3 bases: TGTGCCAGCTGCGGGGGTTTTGGGGAGACCCAGTACTTC. Amino acids: CASCGGFGETQYF.

This clone occurred a few times. The rearrangement links TRBV10-3 to TRBJ1-3; 9 bases are shared with TRBD1. CDR3 length equals 17 residues. Germline CDR1 and CDR2: ENHRY and SYGVKD. With 4 bases clipped from V and 2 bases from J, the junction kept 9 bases outside the gene matches. The chain's CDR3 is CAISGGTGRVAGNTIYF. The CDR3, as DNA: TGTGCCATCAGTGGGGGGACAGGGAGAGTGGCTGGAAACACCATATATTTT.

The chain's CDR3 is CASSDHGQGGWNEQFF. The CDR3, as DNA: TGCGCCAGCAGTGACCACGGACAGGGCGGGTGGAATGAGCAGTTCTTC. This chain connects TRBV10-2 to TRBJ2-1; 8 positions match TRBD1. V shed 3 bases, J shed 7 bases, and the junction held 11 bases outside the gene matches. The CDR3 sequence is 16 residues long. Germline-derived CDR1 and CDR2 are WSHSY and SAAADI.

V and J are TRBV5-1 and TRBJ1-6, with TRBD1 matching over 7 bases. The V segment lost 3 bases and the J segment 6 bases; nucleotides outside the gene matches: 6. This CDR3 region has 15 residues. Germline V CDR1 and CDR2: SGHRS, YFSETQ. CDR3 amino acids: CASSYLQGLNSPLHF. The CDR3 nucleotides read TGCGCCAGCAGCTACCTACAGGGGCTTAATTCACCCCTCCACTTT.

The rearrangement joins TRBV5-4 to TRBJ2-3; 8 positions agree with TRBD2. The CDR3 loop spans 15 amino acids. CDR1 and CDR2 from the germline V gene are SGHNT and YYREEE (reference sequence). V shed 1 base, J shed 4 bases, and the junction held 5 bases outside the gene matches. The DNA for the CDR3 is TGTGCCAGCAGCTTGCAGGGACTAGTTTCAGATACGCAGTATTTT. It specifies CASSLQGLVSDTQYF.

The chain carries TRBV18 and TRBJ1-5, with D tentatively TRBD1 (6 bases). V lost 3 bases and J 0 bases, leaving 18 bases between the germline ends. This CDR3 has 18 amino acids. Germline CDR1 reads KGHSH; CDR2 reads LQKENI. CDR3 coding DNA: TGTGCCAGCTCACCCCGAACACCGGACAGCGCTAGCAATCAGCCCCAGCATTTT. Its protein is CASSPRTPDSASNQPQHF.

The table lists this clone with a count of one. This chain connects TRBV30 to TRBJ2-1, with no clear D. The V end was cut by 0 bases, the J end by 7 bases, with 10 bases between. In germline, CDR1 is GTSNPN, CDR2 SVGIG (reference sequence). The CDR3 contains 13 residues. As DNA, the CDR3 is TGTGCCTGGAGTGTAGGAGTCCGGAATGAGCAGTTCTTC. It specifies CAWSVGVRNEQFF.

The chain couples TRBV7-2 to TRBJ2-2; TRBD1 aligns across 7 bases. Germline V gene sequence: CDR1 SGHTA, CDR2 FQGNSA. V trimming: 2 bases; J trimming: 1 base; junction bases outside the gene matches: 1. The CDR3 is 15 residues long. The CDR3 sequence is CASSLNRGNTGELFF. CDR3 bases: TGTGCCAGCAGCTTAAACAGGGGGAACACCGGGGAGCTGTTTTTT.